The present entry profiles one T cell receptor (beta chain) with its context. The data belong to a study of blood T cell repertoires in COVID-19. Per the original methods: It was from reference gene primer amplification that nucleated cell counts were estimated. TCRdb's table, derived via immunoSEQ multiplex PCR, lists solely in-frame clones and lacks some. The D gene and trimming were derived from the DNA, and the V and J assignments and clone size from that table. The profile covers around 310,000 clones, with roughly 89% appearing a single time and roughly a tenth taken by the ten largest. The source material was PBMCs or T cells enriched from blood (not recorded which). The TCR originated in a woman aged 30 to 39 who had recovered from COVID-19.

In nucleotides, the CDR3 is TGTGCTAGTGGTTACCTGGACATAACTTATGGCTACACCTTC. This sequence encodes CASGYLDITYGYTF. This chain uses TRBV12-5 with TRBJ1-2; a weak D match, TRBD1 (5 bases). The CDR3 runs to 14 residues. From germline, CDR1 is LGHNT and CDR2 FRNRAP. V lost 4 bases, J lost 5 bases, and 14 bases lay in between.